The rows below give T cell receptor beta chains drawn from one sample of a study of control samples from healthy donors and cancer patients. Using immunoSEQ multiplex PCR, the repertoire was profiled, and TCRdb retains in-frame clones only, with some absent. This repertoire shows 90,000 to 130,000 clones, approximately 88% found once; its top ten account for less than 4%. Sequenced input: PBMCs. The receptors were sampled from an older woman with lung cancer. The CDR3 runs from the conserved cysteine through the conserved F or W. The D gene is left open where the match is weak.

D,V,J,CDR3
-,TRBV6-5,TRBJ2-1,CASRGGGGTQQFF
-,TRBV9,TRBJ1-1,CASSVVPSETEAFF
-,TRBV25-1,TRBJ1-3,CASSEFRSSGNTIYF
TRBD2,TRBV19,TRBJ2-1,CASSISGLAGVEQFF
TRBD2,TRBV27,TRBJ2-3,CASSLGGGADTQYF
-,TRBV3-1/TRBV3-2,TRBJ2-2,CASSQVHSFASGELFF
-,TRBV6-1,TRBJ2-1,CASSAPTSISVNEQFF
-,TRBV5-4,TRBJ1-1,CASSLGPQPGEKAFF
-,TRBV21-1,TRBJ2-7,CASSLWTGQDYEQYF
-,TRBV5-1,TRBJ2-1,CASSLEAINNEQFF
-,TRBV6-5,TRBJ2-1,CASSLGIRGPRNEQFF
-,TRBV2,TRBJ2-1,CASRDPRSSSYNEQFF
TRBD1,TRBV11-3,TRBJ1-1,CASSFTGVVRDTEAFF
-,TRBV19,TRBJ1-5,CASSISPTSSGGQPQHF
-,TRBV19,TRBJ2-2,CASNVGGSNTGELFF
-,TRBV6-5,TRBJ2-7,CASGESSYEQYF
-,TRBV11-3,TRBJ2-5,CASSGTSETQYF
-,TRBV5-1,TRBJ2-5,CASSLAAKQETQYF
TRBD1,TRBV19,TRBJ1-1,CASSMGDRVNTEAFF
-,TRBV27,TRBJ2-1,CASSLSLGVSFEQFF
-,TRBV10-3,TRBJ2-7,CAISESFVVARGSYEQYF
-,TRBV10-3,TRBJ1-2,CAIWTELNYGYTF
-,TRBV25-1,TRBJ1-2,CASSGPIRPGHEYYGYTF
-,TRBV3-1/TRBV3-2,TRBJ1-3,CASSQGPSGNTIYF
-,TRBV11-2,TRBJ2-3,CASSLGQSDTQYF
-,TRBV6-5,TRBJ1-1,CASSYSVANTEAFF
-,TRBV7-3,TRBJ2-3,CASSLGAGPTDTQYF
TRBD2,TRBV5-4,TRBJ2-2,CASSLEGLAGGQATGELFF
-,TRBV5-4,TRBJ1-5,CASSLAPGDNQPQHF
TRBD1,TRBV10-3,TRBJ1-5,CAISVGQGHQPQHF
-,TRBV7-3,TRBJ1-2,CASSPDRNYGYTF
TRBD1,TRBV3-1/TRBV3-2,TRBJ1-2,CASSLGQAYGYTF
TRBD1,TRBV19,TRBJ1-2,CASSVQGAPGYGYTF
-,TRBV5-8,TRBJ2-7,CASSFSGASGEQYF
-,TRBV4-1,TRBJ1-1,CASRQVRTPGTEAFF
-,TRBV5-1,TRBJ1-4,CASSTGAREKLFF
-,TRBV5-1,TRBJ1-3,CASSPNLAGNTIYF
-,TRBV2,TRBJ1-2,CASDQGYGYTF
TRBD1,TRBV7-2,TRBJ2-3,CASSFSSIPGTGTDTQYF
-,TRBV10-3,TRBJ2-7,CAISESGGNAEQYF
-,TRBV11-1,TRBJ2-5,CASSFQFQETQYF
TRBD2,TRBV6-4,TRBJ2-1,CASSPRVSGGAYEQFF
-,TRBV6-5,TRBJ2-7,CASSYSKDLYEQYF
-,TRBV15,TRBJ1-1,CATSEGRMGYTEAFF
-,TRBV3-1/TRBV3-2,TRBJ1-5,CASSLTNSNQPQHF
-,TRBV27,TRBJ1-1,CASSLFSIPRGTEAFF
TRBD1,TRBV7-9,TRBJ2-6,CASSIWGTGNMKRNVLTF
-,TRBV7-2,TRBJ1-6,CASSPWGENSPLHF
-,TRBV6-6,TRBJ1-4,CASSYSMGVGEKLFF
TRBD2,TRBV6-1,TRBJ2-3,CASSELGGGGTDTQYF
-,TRBV19,TRBJ1-5,CASSSQSGQPQHF
-,TRBV6-1,TRBJ2-2,CASSEVLVPSRPNTGELFF
-,TRBV5-1,TRBJ1-5,CASSPDAQMGNQPQHF